A single sample gave rise to the 24 T cell receptor beta chains below, sequenced in a study of OX40 agonist ivuxolimab in advanced cancers. Here immunoSEQ multiplex PCR was the method, and the copy in TCRdb shows in-frame clones only, minus some. The sample includes tens of thousands of clones, around 94% of them seen just once. Sequenced here: CD4+ or CD8+ T cells sorted from blood, sampled in a trial of the OX40 agonist ivuxolimab. The origin of the receptors is an adult with an advanced solid tumor such as melanoma, head and neck, liver or kidney cancer.

V and J are TRBV7-3 and TRBJ2-1; the D is unclear. CDR3 size: 12 residues. Germline values: CDR1 SGHTA, CDR2 FQGTGA. V gave up 1 base and J gave up 6 bases, with 4 bases separating them. CDR3 sequence: CASSLNSNEQFF. The DNA of the CDR3 is TGTGCCAGCAGCTTAAACAGCAATGAGCAGTTCTTC.

The CDR3 reads CASSPPRDYNNEQFF. CDR3 DNA: TGTGCCAGCAGTCCCCCCCGGGACTACAACAATGAGCAGTTCTTC. This chain connects TRBV28 to TRBJ2-1, with TRBD2 matching 7 bases. With 5 bases clipped from V and 5 bases from J, the junction kept 9 bases outside the gene matches. This CDR3 spans 15 amino acids. Looked up from germline, CDR1 is MDHEN and CDR2 is SYDVKM.

The chain carries TRBV15 and TRBJ2-3; possibly TRBD1 or TRBD2 for D (5 bases each). V was trimmed by 5 bases and J by 6 bases, leaving 12 bases between them. Germline V CDR1 and CDR2: LNHNV, YYDKDF (reference sequence). The CDR3 has 13 residues. The CDR3 DNA reads TGTGCCACCAGCCCACGGGACCGTGATACGCAGTATTTT. Its protein product is CATSPRDRDTQYF.

The chain has TRBV7-9 and TRBJ2-5; 8 bases are a match to TRBD1. CDR3 length equals 15 residues. The germline V gene encodes CDR1 SEHNR and CDR2 FQNEAQ (reference sequence). V lost 2 bases to trimming and J lost 4 bases; unmatched junction nucleotides: 6. CDR3 region: CASSLLPTGVETQYF. CDR3 sequence (DNA): TGTGCCAGCAGCTTACTCCCGACAGGGGTAGAGACCCAGTACTTC.

The chain links TRBV4-3 to TRBJ2-7; D ambiguous. Germline V gene data show CDR1 as LGHNA and CDR2 as YSLEER. The CDR3 runs 14 residues. Trimming pared 0 bases from V and 1 base from J, leaving 7 bases between. CDR3 amino acids: CASSQDPASYEQYF. CDR3 sequence (DNA): TGCGCCAGCAGCCAAGATCCAGCGTCCTACGAGCAGTACTTC.

V gene TRBV28 combines with J gene TRBJ2-7; D unclear. This CDR3 is built from 11 residues. The V and J ends lost 4 bases and 0 bases respectively, with 1 base between them. Germline V lookup: CDR1 MDHEN, CDR2 SYDVKM. CDR3 in DNA: TGTGCCAGCAGTTACTCCTACGAGCAGTACTTC. It is translated as CASSYSYEQYF. Full variable domain (missing parts from reference TRBV28 and TRBJ2-7): DVKVTQSSRYLVKRTGEKVFLECVQDMDHENMFWYRQDPGLGLRLIYFSYDVKMKEKGDIPEGYSVSREKKERFSLILESASTNQTSMYLCASSYSYEQYFGPGTRLTVT.

The chain links TRBV5-1 to TRBJ1-2; maybe TRBD1 (5 bases). Germline CDR1 SGHRS, CDR2 YFSETQ. The CDR3 extends over 11 amino acids. Trimming took 5 bases from V and 4 from J, leaving 6 bases between them. The CDR3 here is CASRQVYGYTF. The CDR3 coding sequence is TGCGCCAGCAGACAGGTCTATGGCTACACCTTC.

V and J are TRBV5-1 and TRBJ2-3, with D possibly TRBD1 on 5 matching bases. The CDR3 spans 12 residues. The V end lost 1 base, the J end lost 5 bases, and 5 bases lay between the germline ends. Germline CDR1 SGHRS, CDR2 YFSETQ. CDR3 in amino acids: CASSLRGDTQYF. The CDR3 coding sequence is TGCGCCAGCAGCTTGAGGGGAGATACGCAGTATTTT. The variable domain in full, with the rest retrieved from reference TRBV5-1 and TRBJ2-3, is KAGVTQTPRYLIKTRGQQVTLSCSPISGHRSVSWYQQTPGQGLQFLFEYFSETQRNKGNFPGRFSGRQFSNSRSEMNVSTLELGDSALYLCASSLRGDTQYFGPGTRLTVL.

This clone was seen more than once but under ten times. This sample includes further DNA sequences coding for the same CDR3. The chain joins TRBV4-1 to TRBJ2-7, with D perhaps matching TRBD1 (6 bases). V gave up 3 bases and J gave up 4 bases, with 10 bases separating them. Germline CDR1 and CDR2: MGHRA and YSYEKL. The CDR3 has 13 amino acids. CDR3 DNA sequence: TGCGCCAGCAGCCAGGTACAGGGATACGAGCAGTACTTC. Amino acid sequence: CASSQVQGYEQYF.

This CDR3 reads CASSLTFNQPQHF. The DNA for the CDR3 is TGTGCCAGCAGCTTGACCTTCAATCAGCCCCAGCATTTT. This rearrangement joins TRBV28 to TRBJ1-5; D uncertain. From germline, CDR1 is MDHEN and CDR2 SYDVKM. The V and J ends lost 6 bases and 3 bases respectively, with 9 bases between them. The CDR3 consists of 13 residues.

V is TRBV7-9 and J is TRBJ2-7; D might be TRBD2 (6 bases). The CDR3 extends over 14 amino acids. V gave up 2 bases and J gave up 3 bases, with 11 bases separating them. The germline CDR1 and CDR2 sequences are SEHNR and FQNEAQ (reference sequence). CDR3 nucleotide sequence: TGTGCCAGCAGCTTACTCGCGGGGAACTACGAGCAGTACTTC. This translates into CASSLLAGNYEQYF.

This clone appeared once. The chain combines TRBV19 with TRBJ2-3, with 12 bases that match TRBD2. CDR3 length: 17 residues. The germline CDR1 and CDR2 sequences are LNHDA and SQIVND (reference sequence). With V trimmed by 7 bases and J by 0 bases, 8 bases remained unmatched. The CDR3 sequence: CASTRLAGVTSTDTQYF. For the CDR3, the DNA is TGTGCCAGTACACGACTAGCGGGGGTTACAAGCACAGATACGCAGTATTTT.

This chain uses TRBV7-6 with TRBJ2-1, with 11 positions matching TRBD2. The CDR3 spans 16 residues. Germline trimming cut 5 bases from V and 3 bases from J; bases unmatched to any gene: 6. CDR1 SGHVS and CDR2 FNYEAQ come from the germline V gene. The CDR3 here is CASSTPGLADYNEQFF. The DNA for the CDR3 is TGTGCCAGCAGCACCCCGGGACTAGCGGACTACAATGAGCAGTTCTTC.

The rearrangement joins TRBV15 to TRBJ1-2; no clear D gene. Looked up from germline, CDR1 is LNHNV and CDR2 is YYDKDF (reference sequence). V lost 7 bases to trimming and J lost 0 bases, with 15 bases between them. This CDR3 is 15 amino acids long. CDR3 coding DNA: TGTGCCACCAACCCGGCCGGACTGGCTAACTATGGCTACACCTTC. Translating gives CATNPAGLANYGYTF.

The genes are TRBV4-3 and TRBJ1-3; 7 positions match TRBD1. Germline CDR1 is LGHNA and CDR2 is YSLEER. This CDR3 has 15 residues. The junction had 7 bases not matched to a gene; V was cut back by 5 bases and J by 3 bases. The CDR3 loop is CASSYDRVGGNTIYF. The CDR3, as DNA: TGCGCCAGCAGCTACGACAGGGTGGGTGGAAACACCATATATTTT.

The chain employs TRBV27 and TRBJ2-1; 9 positions match TRBD2. With 4 bases clipped from V and 4 bases from J, the junction kept 8 bases outside the gene matches. The CDR3 is 16 amino acids. Germline CDR1 and CDR2: MNHEY and SMNVEV (reference sequence). CDR3 sequence reads: CASSSPSGNRYNEQFF. For the CDR3, the DNA is TGTGCCAGCAGTTCCCCTAGCGGGAATCGTTACAATGAGCAGTTCTTC.

The chain employs TRBV19 and TRBJ1-5, with D possibly matching TRBD1 (5 bases). This CDR3 is built from 16 residues. The V gene's germline CDR1 is LNHDA and CDR2 SQIVND (reference sequence). With 1 base removed from V and 5 bases from J, the gap between germline ends came to 15 bases. CDR3 residues: CASSIGGLQVYQPQHF. CDR3 coding DNA: TGTGCCAGTAGTATAGGGGGACTTCAGGTCTATCAGCCCCAGCATTTT.

The chain recombines TRBV7-3 with TRBJ2-2, with TRBD2 identical over 7 bases. The CDR3 runs to 14 residues. The trim removed 7 bases at V and 1 base at J, leaving 3 bases unmatched. Germline CDR1 is SGHTA and CDR2 is FQGTGA. The DNA for the CDR3 is TGTGCCAGCACCGAGCGGGAGAACACCGGGGAGCTGTTTTTT. Residues: CASTERENTGELFF.

V and J are TRBV6-6 and TRBJ2-2; D might be TRBD2 (6 bases). Germline V CDR1 and CDR2: MNHNY, SVGAGI (reference sequence). The germline V and J ends were trimmed by 2 bases and 4 bases, with 11 bases remaining between them. CDR3 length: 15 amino acids. The DNA of the CDR3 is TGTGCCAGCAGTTACATCGGAGGGGTCACCGGGGAGCTGTTTTTT. This codes for CASSYIGGVTGELFF.

V and J are TRBV28 and TRBJ1-2; TRBD1 aligns across 10 bases. CDR3 length: 15 residues. Germline lookup yields CDR1 MDHEN and CDR2 SYDVKM. V shed 5 bases and J 6 bases; nucleotides not matched to a gene: 9. Written as DNA, the CDR3 is TGTGCCAGCAGTATATCCGACAGGGGGCTGGATGGCTACACCTTC. It codes for CASSISDRGLDGYTF.

V and J are TRBV2 and TRBJ1-6; 11 nucleotides match TRBD1. Germline assignment: CDR1 SNHLY and CDR2 FYNNEI. The CDR3 loop spans 15 amino acids. After removal of 4 bases from V and 6 bases from J, the junction contained 2 bases not matched to a gene. The CDR3 spells CASSGGTGGNSPLHF. CDR3 nucleotide sequence: TGTGCCAGCAGTGGGGGGACAGGGGGTAATTCACCCCTCCACTTT. The whole variable domain, filled in from reference TRBV2 and TRBJ1-6, reads EPEVTQTPSHQVTQMGQEVILRCVPISNHLYFYWYRQILGQKVEFLVSFYNNEISEKSEIFDDQFSVERPDGSNFTLKIRSTKLEDSAMYFCASSGGTGGNSPLHFGNGTRLTVT.

The gene calls are TRBV7-8 and TRBJ1-3; the D gene is possibly TRBD1 (6 bases). The germline V gene has CDR1 SGHVS and CDR2 FQNEAQ. V gave up 10 bases and J gave up 2 bases, with 9 bases separating them. This CDR3 region has 12 residues. CDR3 protein: CATRGPGNTIYF. CDR3 bases: TGTGCCACCCGGGGGCCTGGAAACACCATATATTTT.

This chain uses TRBV7-9 with TRBJ2-1; the match to TRBD1 covers 7 bases. Trimming at V came to 7 bases and at J to 8 bases, leaving 11 bases not matched to a gene. Looked up from germline, CDR1 is SEHNR and CDR2 is FQNEAQ (reference sequence). CDR3 length: 14 residues. The CDR3 reads CASNSQGEFDEQFF. The CDR3 bases are TGTGCCAGCAATTCTCAGGGGGAATTCGATGAGCAGTTCTTC.

The genes are TRBV7-9 and TRBJ2-1; D uncertain. The CDR3 loop spans 16 amino acids. V lost 1 base, J lost 0 bases, and 10 bases lay in between. Germline CDR1 is SEHNR and CDR2 is FQNEAQ (reference sequence). In DNA, the CDR3 is TGTGCCAGCAGCTTAGATCACGGGTACTCCTACAATGAGCAGTTCTTC. Translation: CASSLDHGYSYNEQFF.